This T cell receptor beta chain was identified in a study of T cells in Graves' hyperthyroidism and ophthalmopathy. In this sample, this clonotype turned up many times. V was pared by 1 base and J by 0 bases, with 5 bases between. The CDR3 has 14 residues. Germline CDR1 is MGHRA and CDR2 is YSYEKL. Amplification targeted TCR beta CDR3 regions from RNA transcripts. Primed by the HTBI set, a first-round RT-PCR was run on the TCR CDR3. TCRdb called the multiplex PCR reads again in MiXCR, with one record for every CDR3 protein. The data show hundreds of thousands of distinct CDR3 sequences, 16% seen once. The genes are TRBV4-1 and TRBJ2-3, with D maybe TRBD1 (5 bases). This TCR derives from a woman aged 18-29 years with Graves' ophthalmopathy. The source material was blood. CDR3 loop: CASSQGQSTDTQYF. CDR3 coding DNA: TGCGCCAGCAGCCAAGGACAGAGCACAGATACGCAGTATTTT.